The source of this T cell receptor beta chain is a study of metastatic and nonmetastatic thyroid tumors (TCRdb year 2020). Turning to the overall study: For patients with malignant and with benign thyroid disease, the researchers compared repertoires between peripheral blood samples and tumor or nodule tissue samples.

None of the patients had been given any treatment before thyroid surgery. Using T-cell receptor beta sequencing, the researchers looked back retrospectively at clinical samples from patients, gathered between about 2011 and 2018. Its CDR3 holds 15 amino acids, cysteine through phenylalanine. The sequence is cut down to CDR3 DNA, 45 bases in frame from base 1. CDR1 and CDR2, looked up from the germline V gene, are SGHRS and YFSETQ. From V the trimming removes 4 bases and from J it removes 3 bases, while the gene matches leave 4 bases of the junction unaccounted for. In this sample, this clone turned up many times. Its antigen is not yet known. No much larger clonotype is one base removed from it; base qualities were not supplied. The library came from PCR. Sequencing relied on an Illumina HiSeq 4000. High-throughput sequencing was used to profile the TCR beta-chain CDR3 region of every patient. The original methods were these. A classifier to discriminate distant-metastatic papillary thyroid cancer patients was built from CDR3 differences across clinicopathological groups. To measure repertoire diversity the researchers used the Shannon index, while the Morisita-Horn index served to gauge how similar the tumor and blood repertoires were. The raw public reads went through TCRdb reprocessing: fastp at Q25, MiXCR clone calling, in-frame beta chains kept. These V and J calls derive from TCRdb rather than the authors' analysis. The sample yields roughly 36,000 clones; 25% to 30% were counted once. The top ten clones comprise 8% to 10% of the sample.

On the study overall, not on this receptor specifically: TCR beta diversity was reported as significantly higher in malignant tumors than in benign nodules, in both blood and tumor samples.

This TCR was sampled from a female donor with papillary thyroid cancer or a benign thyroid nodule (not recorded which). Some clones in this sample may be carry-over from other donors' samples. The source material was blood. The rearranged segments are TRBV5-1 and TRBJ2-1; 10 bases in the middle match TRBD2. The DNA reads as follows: TGCGCCAGCAGCCCTGGACTAGCGGACTACAATGAGCAGTTCTTC. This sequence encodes CASSPGLADYNEQFF.